This T cell receptor (beta chain) was captured in a study of identical twins. V was pared by 2 bases and J by 7 bases, with 16 bases between. Germline-derived CDR1 and CDR2 are SGHDT and YYEEEE. This CDR3 contains 16 residues. Template switching, a step in the protocol, added a universal primer site, and cDNA carried unique molecular identifiers. One entry per CDR3 protein results from TCRdb running MiXCR on the 5' RACE reads. The sample includes hundreds of thousands of distinct CDR3 sequences, around 6% of them seen just once. The chain links TRBV5-6 to TRBJ1-6; D gene unclear. Sequencing was carried out using naive T cells sorted from blood. This clonotype was sampled from a man between 18 and 29 years old in good health. CDR3 sequence: CASSFVRETVNSPLHF. In DNA form, the CDR3 reads TGTGCCAGCAGCTTTGTTCGGGAGACGGTCAATTCACCCCTCCACTTT.